This TCR beta chain is from a study of shared clonotypes between healthy human individuals (dated by TCRdb to the early 2020s). Regarding the research as a whole: A couple of women and a few men aged 18 to 49 years were included in the cohort. For each donor, CD4 naive and CD4 memory were each run on three plates, CD8 naive on two plates, and CD8 memory on one plate. To estimate repertoire size and how much clonotype sharing occurs between individuals, the study deeply sequenced the blood TCR repertoires of about 5 healthy adults. To increase sequencing depth and limit assay-specific biases, TCR repertoire library preparation and sequencing were carried out by different laboratories using diverse techniques. Leukapheresis yielded between about 0.85 and 10 billion PBMCs per donor.

Comment on this clone: There is no known antigen for this receptor. No base quality values were provided; no much bigger clone lies one nucleotide off.

The V and J ends are trimmed by 4 bases and 6 bases, leaving 18 bases between them. Inclusive of the bounding cysteine and phenylalanine, the CDR3 is 15 residues long. This entry keeps only the CDR3 DNA: 45 bases, framed from base 1. Via the germline V gene (reference sequence), CDR1 is SEHNR and CDR2 FQNEAQ. Study-wide findings and limitations: Clonotypes shared by all four sorted-subset donors showed higher generation probabilities than non-shared clonotypes. Larger estimated clonotype richness was generally found for naive subsets than for memory subsets. Even with the large sequencing depth, rarefaction of the sorted-subset datasets indicated that sequencing was incomplete. Across a few donors, approximately 5% of naive CD4, 3% to 4% of naive CD8, 2% to 2.5% of memory CD4, and approximately 0.4% of memory CD8 clonotypes were shared. Sampling was limited to blood, and TCR repertoires in tissue likely differ from TCR repertoires in blood. Because the study included only a small number of donors, the genetic and exposure-history diversity represented was limited. Pairwise subsampling indicated that sequencing depth was expected to affect the degree of clonotype sharing among donors.

TCR CDR3 regions were amplified from genomic DNA by multiplex PCR using the deep immunoSEQ assay. For each cell subset, the extracted genomic DNA was distributed evenly across all wells of several immunoSEQ 96-well plates, and each plate served as one replicate. For sorted subsets, each replicate PCR was loaded with roughly 200 ng genomic DNA, equivalent to about 33,000 T cell genomes. Purified libraries were quantified with a Qubit 3.0 fluorometer, sized on a Bioanalyzer 2100, and re-quantified with the KAPA Library Quantification kit. A separate single-read 150-cycle Illumina NextSeq 550 flow cell was used to sequence each immunoSEQ 96-well plate. In the authors' own workflow: Because only junctional sequences without quality scores were contained in the immunoSEQ output, filtering matching that applied to full-length reads could not be performed. To assign V/J genes and CDR3, sequences were annotated against IMGT germline references using PyIR, a Python wrapper for IgBLAST v1.9. Reads with weak V/J assignments (E-value above 1e-6), missing CDR3, stop codons, out-of-frame junctions, or ambiguous translated residues were removed. V3J clonotypes were defined as sequences sharing an identical inferred V gene, J gene, and CDR3 amino acid sequence. Percentage overlap between repertoires was calculated by dividing the number of shared unique clonotypes by the size of the smaller repertoire. Repertoire richness was assessed with RTK rarefaction, the Chao1 estimator, and Recon v2.1 estimates of unobserved clonotypes. For all TCRbeta clonotypes obtained by the gDNA method from four donors, generation probabilities were computed with OLGA. TCRdb carries this immuneACCESS record with in-frame sequences only. Its versions omit some clonotypes, under half of them owing to an unresolved V gene in the studies checked, with the rest unexplained. V, J and clone size derive from that table, while D and trimming were established from the DNA sequence. The sample contains about 2.3 million clones, 80% to 95% of them found a single time. Approximately 0.4% of the sample rests with the top ten.

The donors were healthy, HIV-negative adults who had no recently reported acute infections or vaccinations. Every donor was a Caucasian adult living in Nashville, Tennessee, USA. Magnetic negative selection was used to enrich CD4+ T cells, after which naive cells were positively selected on CD45RA and the negative fraction became the memory subset. Blood was collected by leukapheresis, and PBMCs were isolated by Ficoll-Histopaque density gradient centrifugation and then cryopreserved in liquid nitrogen vapor phase. Analytical flow cytometry was used to check the purity and quantity of every magnetically sorted T cell population. Genomic DNA was isolated from each sorted fraction and quantified by UV absorbance on a Nanodrop 2000c.

The clonotype comes from a man between 18 and 35 years old in good health. Some clones in this sample may be carry-over from other donors' samples. This receptor chain uses TRBV7-9 and TRBJ1-1, with TRBD1 as a weak D call on 6 bases. The sequencing sample was made of naive CD4+ T cells from PBMCs. The cell subset or site label on this specimen signifies: CD45RA+ positively selected. The DNA sequence is given as TGTGCCAGCAGCTCAGCCTACAGGGCTGTGGCTGAAGCTTTCTTT. Translated, this gives CASSSAYRAVAEAFF.